Following are 28 T cell receptor beta chains from one sample sequenced in a study of a mutant IDH1 vaccine in newly diagnosed glioma. Only in-frame clones appear in the TCRdb table, and some are missing; sequencing was by immunoSEQ multiplex PCR. The profile shows roughly 26,000 clones, over 65% of them singletons. Time point specified: week 35, safety follow-up. Each dose of the vaccine consisted of 300 ug of mutant IDH1 20-mer peptide, with topical imiquimod. For these receptors, no antigen is known. The specimen comprised PBMCs, sampled from a glioma patient whose treatment included an IDH1 peptide vaccine. These receptors all stem from a man aged 25-45 years with glioma.

The sample holds one count of this clone. The chain is built from TRBV5-4 and TRBJ1-3; 9 nucleotides agree with TRBD1. CDR1 is SGHNT, CDR2 YYREEE, per germline (reference sequence). V trimming: 2 bases; J trimming: 7 bases; junction bases outside the gene matches: 4. This CDR3 spans 14 amino acids. In DNA, the CDR3 is TGTGCCAGCAGCTTCGCCGGACAGGGGAACACCATATATTTT. Its protein is CASSFAGQGNTIYF.

The rearrangement uses TRBV7-9 and TRBJ1-5; D remains ambiguous. V shed 3 bases and J shed 8 bases, with 11 bases lying between them. CDR3 length: 13 residues. CDR1 is SEHNR, CDR2 FQNEAQ, per germline (reference sequence). The DNA for the CDR3 is TGTGCCAGCAGCTTGGAGCCCGGGGAGCCCCAGCATTTT. The encoded protein is CASSLEPGEPQHF.

The chain has TRBV29-1 and TRBJ1-1; 8 bases agree with TRBD1. Trimming cost V 6 bases and J 4 bases; bases outside gene matches: 16. CDR1 and CDR2 from the germline V gene are SQVTM and ANQGSEA. The CDR3 runs to 16 residues. The CDR3 is CSVGAGIGQGFTEAFF. CDR3 DNA: TGCAGCGTGGGGGCTGGGATAGGACAGGGCTTCACTGAAGCTTTCTTT.

CDR3 in DNA: TGTGCCAGCACCACTTATAAAGACAGGGGAACAGATACGCAGTATTTT. Translated, it gives CASTTYKDRGTDTQYF. The chain links TRBV5-4 to TRBJ2-3; 8 bases align to TRBD1. This CDR3 has 16 amino acids. Trimming cost V 6 bases and J 3 bases; bases outside gene matches: 12. From germline, CDR1 is SGHNT and CDR2 YYREEE (reference sequence).

The CDR3 DNA reads as TGCGCCAGCAGCCATAACAATAATTCACCCCTCCACTTT. Amino acid sequence: CASSHNNNSPLHF. The J gene is TRBJ1-6, the V gene TRBV4-3; unclear D gene. Trimming left V 3 bases short and J 5 bases short, with 5 bases between. This CDR3 contains 13 residues. Germline V gene sequence: CDR1 LGHNA, CDR2 YSLEER.

The V call is TRBV4-1, the J call TRBJ2-3, with D maybe TRBD2 (5 bases). The V end lost 0 bases, the J end lost 4 bases, and 14 bases lay between the germline ends. The CDR3 consists of 16 residues. Germline CDR1 reads MGHRA; CDR2 reads YSYEKL. CDR3 nucleotides: TGCGCCAGCAGCCAAGATTATCGGGGATCCCCAGATACGCAGTATTTT. The encoded protein is CASSQDYRGSPDTQYF.

The V and J genes are TRBV25-1 and TRBJ1-1; D is undetermined. Trimming took 3 bases from V and 6 from J, leaving 14 bases between them. CDR3 size: 14 residues. Germline CDR1 reads MGHDK; CDR2 reads SYGVNS. CDR3 nucleotides: TGTGCCAGCAGTGATAGTCAAATCCGCCCTGAAGCTTTCTTT. Its translation: CASSDSQIRPEAFF.

V gene TRBV6-5 combines with J gene TRBJ1-3; TRBD1 matches at 7 bases. The junction had 3 bases not matched to a gene; V was cut back by 2 bases and J by 5 bases. The CDR3 totals 14 residues. Germline V gene data show CDR1 as MNHEY and CDR2 as SVGAGI. In DNA form, the CDR3 reads TGTGCCAGCAGTTACAGGGGGCAAAGAAACACCATATATTTT. It encodes CASSYRGQRNTIYF.

V and J are TRBV29-1 and TRBJ1-2, with 8 bases matching TRBD1. This CDR3 has 16 amino acids. The V gene's germline CDR1 is SQVTM and CDR2 ANQGSEA. V shed 2 bases, J shed 3 bases, and the junction held 11 bases outside the gene matches. CDR3: CSVEHTPGQEDYGYTF. The CDR3 DNA reads as TGCAGCGTTGAACACACCCCGGGACAGGAGGACTATGGCTACACCTTC.

The chain recombines TRBV6-6 with TRBJ1-5, with 7 bases fitting TRBD1. The CDR3 spans 14 residues. The V gene end was trimmed by 5 bases and the J gene end by 7 bases; junction bases not matched to a gene: 8. Germline assignment: CDR1 MNHNY and CDR2 SVGAGI (reference sequence). CDR3 in DNA: TGTGCCAGCAGTACCGACAGGGATCGGCAGCCCCAGCATTTT. Translation: CASSTDRDRQPQHF.

This sequence joins TRBV14 and TRBJ2-5; 8 bases are a match to TRBD2. The CDR3 has 16 residues. Germline CDR1 SGHDN, CDR2 FVKESK. J lost 0 bases, V lost 0 bases, and 3 bases had no gene match. CDR3 region: CASSQDTSGYQETQYF. The CDR3 bases are TGTGCCAGCAGCCAAGATACTAGCGGATACCAAGAGACCCAGTACTTC.

This sequence joins TRBV7-9 and TRBJ2-6, with D possibly matching TRBD2 (5 bases). This CDR3 is built from 17 residues. Germline V gene data show CDR1 as SEHNR and CDR2 as FQNEAQ (reference sequence). V was trimmed by 2 bases and J by 0 bases, leaving 11 bases between them. The DNA for the CDR3 is TGTGCCAGCAGCTTAAGTGGAGGCCCCTCTGGGGCCAACGTCCTGACTTTC. Translated, it gives CASSLSGGPSGANVLTF.

The chain links TRBV2 to TRBJ2-2; D is undetermined. The ends were cut back, 7 bases at V and 6 bases at J, with 12 bases in the middle. The CDR3 totals 13 residues. The V gene's germline CDR1 is SNHLY and CDR2 FYNNEI. DNA of the CDR3: TGTGCCAGCAAGAAGGGAAGGGCCGGGGAGCTGTTTTTT. This translates into CASKKGRAGELFF.

The chain recombines TRBV1 with TRBJ2-7; the table calls TRBD2, which could not be checked here. TRBV1 is noted as a pseudogene. This CDR3 region has 16 residues. This chain's CDR3 is CTSSLTRGELAYEQYF. The CDR3 bases are TGCACCAGCAGCCTCACCCGGGGGGAACTGGCCTACGAGCAGTACTTC.

This chain connects TRBV29-1 to TRBJ2-3; D remains unclear. The germline V gene encodes CDR1 SQVTM and CDR2 ANQGSEA. The V and J ends lost 3 bases and 6 bases respectively, with 16 bases between them. The CDR3 totals 14 residues. The CDR3 DNA is TGCAGCGTTGAGGGCACAGATATGCTGGATACGCAGTATTTT. Its protein is CSVEGTDMLDTQYF.

The chain carries TRBV5-4 and TRBJ2-4; 7 nucleotides match TRBD1. V shed 0 bases, J shed 6 bases, and the junction held 9 bases outside the gene matches. Germline CDR1 and CDR2: SGHNT and YYREEE (reference sequence). The CDR3 contains 16 residues. CDR3 in amino acids: CASSLARTGVGNIQYF. The CDR3, as DNA: TGTGCCAGCAGCTTGGCCCGCACAGGGGTAGGAAACATTCAGTACTTC.

This clone has a handful of counts. The chain combines TRBV4-1 with TRBJ1-5; perhaps TRBD1 as D (5 bases). Germline lookup yields CDR1 MGHRA and CDR2 YSYEKL. The CDR3 length is 17 residues. The V and J ends lost 1 base and 2 bases respectively, with 15 bases between them. CDR3 region: CASSQVRGRGGNQPQHF. For the CDR3, the DNA is TGCGCCAGCAGCCAAGTGCGTGGTAGGGGTGGCAATCAGCCCCAGCATTTT.

The CDR3 spells CASSPMGTGTSPLHF. The CDR3 DNA follows: TGTGCCAGCTCCCCGATGGGGACAGGGACCTCACCCCTCCACTTT. The chain recombines TRBV18 with TRBJ1-6, with 9 positions matching TRBD1. The V gene end was trimmed by 6 bases and the J gene end by 10 bases; junction bases not matched to a gene: 10. The CDR3 consists of 15 residues. Germline V gene data show CDR1 as KGHSH and CDR2 as LQKENI.

This clone has only a few counts. V and J are TRBV27 and TRBJ1-3; no clear D gene. Per the germline V gene, CDR1 is MNHEY and CDR2 is SMNVEV (reference sequence). CDR3 size: 13 residues. V lost 4 bases, J lost 2 bases, and 6 bases lay in between. CDR3 sequence: CASSSAAGNTIYF. The CDR3 bases are TGTGCCAGCAGTTCCGCAGCTGGAAACACCATATATTTT.

V gene TRBV27 combines with J gene TRBJ1-1, with D possibly matching TRBD1 (5 bases). V shed 4 bases and J shed 0 bases, with 15 bases lying between them. The CDR3 consists of 16 residues. Germline V gene sequence: CDR1 MNHEY, CDR2 SMNVEV (reference sequence). CDR3 in amino acids: CASSSWDGTMNTEAFF. The CDR3 coding sequence is TGTGCCAGCAGTTCCTGGGACGGAACCATGAACACTGAAGCTTTCTTT.

This clone was counted a few times. CDR3 loop: CASSLEGSYGYTF. CDR3 coding DNA: TGCGCCAGCAGCCTCGAGGGCAGCTATGGCTACACCTTC. The chain recombines TRBV5-1 with TRBJ1-2; no definite D call. The germline V gene encodes CDR1 SGHRS and CDR2 YFSETQ. The V gene lost 4 bases and the J gene lost 4 bases, with 11 bases spanning the gap. There are 13 residues in the CDR3.

The chain links TRBV10-3 to TRBJ2-3; no clear D. The V gene lost 6 bases and the J gene lost 6 bases, with 7 bases spanning the gap. CDR1 is ENHRY, CDR2 SYGVKD, per germline. CDR3 length: 11 residues. The CDR3 sequence: CAIRVLDTQYF. The CDR3 coding sequence is TGTGCCATCAGGGTTCTTGATACGCAGTATTTT.

CDR3 nucleotides: TGCGCCAGCAGCTTGGTCACTAGCGGGGGGTACAATGAGCAGTTCTTC. Translated, it gives CASSLVTSGGYNEQFF. V usage is TRBV5-1 and J usage is TRBJ2-1; 12 positions match TRBD2. Trimming cost V 0 bases and J 4 bases; bases outside gene matches: 2. The CDR3 runs 16 residues. Germline loops: CDR1 SGHRS, CDR2 YFSETQ.

Here the CDR3 reads CASSPSNGEQFF. DNA for the CDR3: TGTGCCAGCAGCCCGTCGAATGGTGAGCAGTTCTTC. The chain employs TRBV7-6 and TRBJ2-1; D remains unclear. There are 12 residues in the CDR3. Deletions cut 5 bases from V and 9 bases from J, with 11 bases between. Germline CDR1 reads SGHVS; CDR2 reads FNYEAQ.

The V and J genes are TRBV18 and TRBJ1-1; no firm D call. The CDR3 runs 15 residues. The V gene's germline CDR1 is KGHSH and CDR2 LQKENI. Deletions cut 3 bases from V and 10 bases from J, with 21 bases between. DNA for the CDR3: TGTGCCAGCTCACCTACCCTATTTCAGGCGGAAGGAGCTTTCTTT. Translation gives CASSPTLFQAEGAFF.

This chain links TRBV5-1 with TRBJ2-7; D not resolved. V was shortened by 0 bases and J by 1 base, with 14 bases between the two germline ends. The CDR3 runs 16 residues. CDR1 and CDR2 from the germline V gene are SGHRS and YFSETQ. CDR3 nucleotides: TGCGCCAGCAGCTTGGACGTCTACCCCGGGTCCTACGAGCAGTACTTC. It encodes CASSLDVYPGSYEQYF. The whole variable domain, remainder taken from reference TRBV5-1 and TRBJ2-7, is KAGVTQTPRYLIKTRGQQVTLSCSPISGHRSVSWYQQTPGQGLQFLFEYFSETQRNKGNFPGRFSGRQFSNSRSEMNVSTLELGDSALYLCASSLDVYPGSYEQYFGPGTRLTVT.

V is TRBV19 and J is TRBJ2-2, with a weak D call TRBD2 (6 bases). The V gene's germline CDR1 is LNHDA and CDR2 SQIVND (reference sequence). The V gene lost 3 bases and the J gene lost 4 bases, with 18 bases spanning the gap. The CDR3 consists of 17 residues. The CDR3: CASSIKDGGWGTGELFF. CDR3 nucleotides: TGTGCCAGTAGTATTAAAGATGGAGGGTGGGGCACCGGGGAGCTGTTTTTT.

The chain couples TRBV7-8 to TRBJ2-7; no reliable D call. Germline V CDR1 and CDR2: SGHVS, FQNEAQ. The CDR3 is 12 residues long. Trimming removed 6 bases from V and 4 bases from J, with 10 bases in between. The CDR3 nucleotides are TGTGCCAGCAGTGCTGGGATGTACGAGCAGTACTTC. The encoded protein is CASSAGMYEQYF.